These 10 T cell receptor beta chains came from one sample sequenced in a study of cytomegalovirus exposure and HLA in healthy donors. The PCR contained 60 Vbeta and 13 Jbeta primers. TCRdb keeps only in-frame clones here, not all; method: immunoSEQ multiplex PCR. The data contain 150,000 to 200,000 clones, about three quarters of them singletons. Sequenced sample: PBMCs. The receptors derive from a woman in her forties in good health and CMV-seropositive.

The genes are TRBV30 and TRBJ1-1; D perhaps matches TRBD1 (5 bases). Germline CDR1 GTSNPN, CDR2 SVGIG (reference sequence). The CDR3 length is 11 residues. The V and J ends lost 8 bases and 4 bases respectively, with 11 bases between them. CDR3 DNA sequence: TGTGCCACGGACGGGGGCACTGAAGCTTTCTTT. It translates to CATDGGTEAFF.

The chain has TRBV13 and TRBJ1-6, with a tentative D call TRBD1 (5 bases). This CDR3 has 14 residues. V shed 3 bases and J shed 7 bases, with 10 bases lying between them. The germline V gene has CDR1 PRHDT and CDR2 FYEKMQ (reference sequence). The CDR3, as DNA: TGTGCCAGCAGCTTCGGGGGGGTAAATTCACCCCTCCACTTT. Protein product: CASSFGGVNSPLHF.

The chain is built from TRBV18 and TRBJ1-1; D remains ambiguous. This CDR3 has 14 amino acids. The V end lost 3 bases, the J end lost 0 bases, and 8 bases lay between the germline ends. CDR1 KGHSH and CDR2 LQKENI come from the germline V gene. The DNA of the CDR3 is TGTGCCAGCTCACCCACGCGGATGAACACTGAAGCTTTCTTT. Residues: CASSPTRMNTEAFF.

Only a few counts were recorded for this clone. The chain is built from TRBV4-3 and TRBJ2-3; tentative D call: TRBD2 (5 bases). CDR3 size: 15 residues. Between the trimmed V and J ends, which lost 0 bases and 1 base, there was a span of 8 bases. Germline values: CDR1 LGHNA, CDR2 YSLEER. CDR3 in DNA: TGCGCCAGCAGCCAAGACTCCGGGGGCACAGATACGCAGTATTTT. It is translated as CASSQDSGGTDTQYF.

The CDR3: CASSGQTGGEQFF. The CDR3, as DNA: TGTGCCAGCAGTGGCCAAACAGGGGGTGAGCAGTTCTTC. The V gene is TRBV6-4, the J gene TRBJ2-1; 8 bases map to TRBD1. V shed 4 bases and J 9 bases; nucleotides not matched to a gene: 5. Per germline, CDR1 MRHNA and CDR2 SNTAGT. The CDR3 is 13 amino acids.

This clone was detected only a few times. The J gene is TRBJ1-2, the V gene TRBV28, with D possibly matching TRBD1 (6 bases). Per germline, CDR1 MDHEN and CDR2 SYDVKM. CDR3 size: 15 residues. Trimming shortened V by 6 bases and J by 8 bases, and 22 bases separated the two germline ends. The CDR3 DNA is TGTGCCAGCAGACCAACGACAGGCCTGGCTACCGGCTACACCTTC. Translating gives CASRPTTGLATGYTF.

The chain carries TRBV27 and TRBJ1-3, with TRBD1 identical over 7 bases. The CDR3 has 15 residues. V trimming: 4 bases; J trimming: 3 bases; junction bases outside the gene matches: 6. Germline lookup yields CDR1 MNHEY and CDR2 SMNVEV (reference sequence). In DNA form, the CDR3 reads TGTGCCAGCAGTTCACAGGGGACGTTTGGAAACACCATATATTTT. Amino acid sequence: CASSSQGTFGNTIYF.

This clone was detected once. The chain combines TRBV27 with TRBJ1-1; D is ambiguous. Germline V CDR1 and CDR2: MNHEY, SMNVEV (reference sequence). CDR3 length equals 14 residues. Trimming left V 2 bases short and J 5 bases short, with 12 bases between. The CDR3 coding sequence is TGTGCCAGCAGTTTAGGTGGTTGGCAAACTGAAGCTTTCTTT. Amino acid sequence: CASSLGGWQTEAFF.

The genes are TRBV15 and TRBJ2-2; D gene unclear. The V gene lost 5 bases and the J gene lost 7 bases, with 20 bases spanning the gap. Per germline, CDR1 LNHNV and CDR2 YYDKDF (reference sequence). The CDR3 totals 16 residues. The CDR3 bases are TGTGCCACCAGCCAGCGCACAATAGCTTTCAGCGGGGAGCTGTTTTTT. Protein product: CATSQRTIAFSGELFF.

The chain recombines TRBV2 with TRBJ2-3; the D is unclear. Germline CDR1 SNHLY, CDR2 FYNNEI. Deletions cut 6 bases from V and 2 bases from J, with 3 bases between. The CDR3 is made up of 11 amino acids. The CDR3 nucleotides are TGTGCCAGCAGCCTCACAGATACGCAGTATTTT. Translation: CASSLTDTQYF.